These 13 T cell receptor beta chains came from one sample sequenced in a study of cytomegalovirus exposure and HLA in healthy donors. The study ran its PCR with 60 Vbeta and 13 Jbeta primers. TCRdb keeps only in-frame clones here, not all; method: immunoSEQ multiplex PCR. Altogether about 120,000 clones are present, under 80% being singletons, with the ten largest covering 3.5% to 4.5%. Sequencing was performed on PBMCs. Every receptor here comes from a man aged 35-49 years in good health and CMV-seropositive.

The table lists this clone with a few counts. This chain links TRBV5-4 with TRBJ1-1; TRBD1 matches at 11 bases. With V trimmed by 4 bases and J by 1 base, 6 bases remained unmatched. Germline V gene data show CDR1 as SGHNT and CDR2 as YYREEE (reference sequence). The CDR3 contains 16 residues. The CDR3 bases are TGTGCCAGCAGCCAGGGACAGGGGGTAAAGAACACTGAAGCTTTCTTT. This sequence encodes CASSQGQGVKNTEAFF.

V and J are TRBV19 and TRBJ1-2; 12 bases are a match to TRBD1. This CDR3 comprises 14 residues. Germline V lookup: CDR1 LNHDA, CDR2 SQIVND (reference sequence). Germline trimming cut 3 bases from V and 6 bases from J; bases unmatched to any gene: 2. This CDR3 is CASSMGQGAHGYTF. In nucleotides, the CDR3 is TGTGCCAGTAGTATGGGACAGGGGGCGCATGGCTACACCTTC.

This chain uses TRBV27 with TRBJ2-1; 8 bases line up with TRBD2. This CDR3 region has 15 residues. Germline CDR1 and CDR2: MNHEY and SMNVEV (reference sequence). The ends lost 6 bases at V and 6 bases at J; junction bases unmatched: 10. CDR3 region: CASRRKRERGNEQFF. CDR3 coding DNA: TGTGCCAGCAGACGAAAGCGGGAGAGGGGCAATGAGCAGTTCTTC.

V usage is TRBV5-1 and J usage is TRBJ2-3, with D possibly TRBD1 on 6 matching bases. CDR1 SGHRS and CDR2 YFSETQ come from the germline V gene. This CDR3 contains 17 residues. The germline V and J ends were trimmed by 3 bases and 0 bases, with 17 bases remaining between them. The CDR3 loop reads CASSWRPTGLSTDTQYF. For the CDR3, the DNA is TGCGCCAGCAGCTGGAGGCCGACAGGATTAAGCACAGATACGCAGTATTTT.

The genes are TRBV5-4 and TRBJ2-1, with 15 bases identical to TRBD2. Trimming removed 4 bases from V and 9 bases from J; junction bases left unmatched: 2. Per germline, CDR1 SGHNT and CDR2 YYREEE (reference sequence). The CDR3 loop spans 14 amino acids. The chain's CDR3 is CASSGTSGRLEQFF. The DNA of the CDR3 is TGTGCCAGCAGCGGGACTAGCGGGAGGCTTGAGCAGTTCTTC. The full variable domain, its missing parts supplied by reference TRBV5-4 and TRBJ2-1, is ETGVTQSPTHLIKTRGQQVTLRCSSQSGHNTVSWYQQALGQGPQFIFQYYREEENGRGNFPPRFSGLQFPNYSSELNVNALELDDSALYLCASSGTSGRLEQFFGPGTRLTVL.

The chain uses TRBV15 and TRBJ2-2; TRBD2 is a possible D gene (6 bases). The CDR3 is 14 amino acids. The germline V gene has CDR1 LNHNV and CDR2 YYDKDF (reference sequence). The chain's CDR3 is CASGKGLNTGELFF. CDR3 coding DNA: TGTGCTTCAGGAAAGGGACTTAACACCGGGGAGCTGTTTTTT.

The J gene is TRBJ2-7, the V gene TRBV7-2, with 12 positions matching TRBD2. Germline V lookup: CDR1 SGHTA, CDR2 FQGNSA. CDR3 size: 13 residues. The trim removed 10 bases at V and 4 bases at J, leaving 5 bases unmatched. Here the CDR3 reads CATKLAGGYEQYF. The CDR3 coding sequence is TGTGCCACCAAACTAGCGGGAGGATACGAGCAGTACTTC.

J is TRBJ2-7 and V is TRBV2; TRBD1 aligns across 8 bases. J gave up 7 bases and V 5 bases, and 16 bases lay outside the gene matches. Germline V gene data show CDR1 as SNHLY and CDR2 as FYNNEI. This CDR3 has 16 amino acids. The CDR3 DNA follows: TGTGCCAGCAGTACCCGGACAGGGCCCCCCTTTCGAGAGCAGTACTTC. It specifies CASSTRTGPPFREQYF.

The chain recombines TRBV7-9 with TRBJ2-5; no clear D. This CDR3 is built from 12 residues. Germline assignment: CDR1 SEHNR and CDR2 FQNEAQ (reference sequence). The V end was cut by 6 bases, the J end by 0 bases, with 5 bases between. CDR3 in amino acids: CASRGDQETQYF. As DNA, the CDR3 is TGTGCCAGCAGGGGCGACCAAGAGACCCAGTACTTC.

The J gene is TRBJ2-1, the V gene TRBV11-3; 8 bases align to TRBD2. Germline CDR1 and CDR2: SGHNT and YENEEA. This CDR3 region has 14 residues. Trimming took 5 bases from V and 6 from J; bases not matched to a gene: 6. The CDR3, as DNA: TGTGCCAGCAGCGCGGGACTAGAGGGCAATGAGCAGTTCTTC. Its translation is CASSAGLEGNEQFF.

V and J are TRBV9 and TRBJ1-6; TRBD1 matches 8 bases. The CDR3 is made up of 15 amino acids. J was trimmed by 7 bases and V by 4 bases; bases with no gene match: 7. The V gene's germline CDR1 is SGDLS and CDR2 YYNGEE. CDR3 amino acids: CASSSQGALNSPLHF. CDR3 DNA: TGTGCCAGCAGCTCCCAGGGGGCCTTAAATTCACCCCTCCACTTT.

V usage is TRBV30 and J usage is TRBJ1-2; the D is unclear. Germline V gene lookup returns CDR1 GTSNPN and CDR2 SVGIG (reference sequence). V lost 2 bases to trimming and J lost 2 bases, with 6 bases between them. This CDR3 contains 12 residues. The CDR3 bases are TGTGCCTGGAGTAGAGGGAACTATGGCTACACCTTC. Its protein is CAWSRGNYGYTF. The complete variable domain, with remaining parts taken from reference TRBV30 and TRBJ1-2, reads SQTIHQWPATLVQPVGSPLSLECTVEGTSNPNLYWYRQAAGRGLQLLFYSVGIGQISSEVPQNLSASRPQDRQFILSSKKLLLSDSGFYLCAWSRGNYGYTFGSGTRLTVV.

The chain is built from TRBV18 and TRBJ1-5; maybe TRBD1 (6 bases). The CDR3 runs 15 residues. V shed 6 bases and J shed 8 bases, with 20 bases lying between them. The germline gives CDR1 KGHSH, CDR2 LQKENI. CDR3 DNA: TGTGCCAGCTCCTCTCAATTCACAGGGATCGAGCCCCAGCATTTT. Protein: CASSSQFTGIEPQHF.